This T cell receptor (beta chain) stems from a study of T cells in localized non-small cell lung cancer. Using immunoSEQ multiplex PCR, the repertoire was profiled, and TCRdb retains in-frame clones only, with some absent. Of 9,500 to 11,000 clones listed, 65% to 90% were seen once; the top ten hold around 20%. Per the germline V gene, CDR1 is LGHNA and CDR2 is YSLEER. CDR3 length: 18 residues. V was shortened by 0 bases and J by 0 bases, with 15 bases between the two germline ends. The chain is built from TRBV4-3 and TRBJ1-3, with a possible D match to TRBD1 (5 bases). The specimen was peripheral blood mononuclear cells, collected before any cancer treatment. The sequence derives from a female donor aged 60 or older with stage II lung adenocarcinoma. The CDR3: CASSQDNNRLYSGNTIYF. The DNA for the CDR3 is TGCGCCAGCAGCCAAGATAATAACAGGCTATACTCTGGAAACACCATATATTTT.